What follows are 9 T cell receptor beta chains derived from one specimen sequenced in a study of OX40 agonist ivuxolimab in advanced cancers. Sequenced by immunoSEQ multiplex PCR; TCRdb stores in-frame clones only, minus some. The data hold around 64,000 clones, with about 90% observed a single time. The sample here was CD4+ or CD8+ T cells sorted from blood, taken in a trial of the OX40 agonist ivuxolimab. All receptors derive from an adult with an advanced solid tumor such as melanoma, head and neck, liver or kidney cancer.

The gene calls are TRBV7-6 and TRBJ2-1; 14 bases align to TRBD2. Germline CDR1 is SGHVS and CDR2 is FNYEAQ. CDR3 length: 22 residues. With 3 bases clipped from V and 9 bases from J, the junction kept 25 bases outside the gene matches. In nucleotides, the CDR3 is TGTGCCAGCAGCTTCCAGGACAGCGTGTTGCGTGGCGGGACTAGCGGGAGTTTTGAGCAGTTCTTC. It encodes CASSFQDSVLRGGTSGSFEQFF.

This clone was seen just once. The chain has TRBV4-3 and TRBJ2-1; 8 nucleotides match TRBD2. J lost 6 bases, V lost 0 bases, and 7 bases had no gene match. Germline values: CDR1 LGHNA, CDR2 YSLEER. The CDR3 extends over 16 amino acids. CDR3 sequence: CASSQDPGGSVNEQFF. The CDR3 nucleotides are TGCGCCAGCAGCCAAGACCCGGGAGGGAGTGTCAATGAGCAGTTCTTC.

The chain combines TRBV28 with TRBJ1-5, with D possibly matching TRBD1 (6 bases). The V and J ends lost 6 bases and 0 bases respectively, with 15 bases between them. This CDR3 contains 16 residues. Per the germline V gene, CDR1 is MDHEN and CDR2 is SYDVKM. CDR3 DNA: TGTGCCAGCAGCCTAGACAGGATCTATAGCAATCAGCCCCAGCATTTT. Amino acid sequence: CASSLDRIYSNQPQHF.

The rearrangement uses TRBV25-1 and TRBJ2-7; D is ambiguous. CDR1 MGHDK and CDR2 SYGVNS come from the germline V gene. V lost 5 bases to trimming and J lost 3 bases, with 14 bases between them. The CDR3 has 14 amino acids. The CDR3 bases are TGTGCCAGCAGTCAGGTCTCCGAGGTCTACGAGCAGTACTTC. This encodes CASSQVSEVYEQYF.

The chain employs TRBV6-5 and TRBJ2-1, with D maybe TRBD2 (5 bases). The germline gives CDR1 MNHEY, CDR2 SVGAGI. V shed 0 bases and J shed 0 bases, with 9 bases lying between them. This CDR3 has 16 amino acids. CDR3 region: CASSYSERFSYNEQFF. In nucleotides, the CDR3 is TGTGCCAGCAGTTACTCAGAGCGGTTCTCCTACAATGAGCAGTTCTTC.

This rearrangement joins TRBV15 to TRBJ2-3; the match to TRBD2 covers 8 bases. Looked up from germline, CDR1 is LNHNV and CDR2 is YYDKDF (reference sequence). With 6 bases clipped from V and 2 bases from J, the junction kept 7 bases outside the gene matches. The CDR3 is made up of 15 amino acids. The CDR3 sequence: CATSTSGSLTDTQYF. CDR3 bases: TGTGCCACCAGTACAAGCGGGAGCCTCACAGATACGCAGTATTTT.

The chain combines TRBV11-3 with TRBJ2-1, with a weak D call TRBD2 (5 bases). The CDR3 has 14 amino acids. V dropped 1 base and J dropped 4 bases, with 8 bases sitting between them. Germline assignment: CDR1 SGHNT and CDR2 YENEEA. The CDR3 spells CASSLGVAYNEQFF. CDR3 coding DNA: TGTGCCAGCAGCTTAGGAGTAGCGTACAATGAGCAGTTCTTC.

This clone came up once. This same CDR3 is encoded by further DNA sequences in the sample. The genes are TRBV5-1 and TRBJ2-7; the D is unclear. The CDR3 length is 11 residues. CDR1 is SGHRS and CDR2 is YFSETQ in the germline V gene. Trimming cost V 3 bases and J 1 base, with 2 bases left between them. In DNA form, the CDR3 reads TGCGCCAGCAGCTCATCCTACGAGCAGTACTTC. Translation: CASSSSYEQYF.

This rearrangement joins TRBV7-9 to TRBJ1-1; TRBD1 might be the D (6 bases). CDR1 is SEHNR, CDR2 FQNEAQ, per germline (reference sequence). Deletions cut 5 bases from V and 4 bases from J, with 20 bases between. This CDR3 is 16 amino acids long. The CDR3 spells CASSASPRGGGTEAFF. As DNA, the CDR3 is TGTGCCAGCAGCGCCTCCCCCAGGGGAGGGGGCACTGAAGCTTTCTTT.